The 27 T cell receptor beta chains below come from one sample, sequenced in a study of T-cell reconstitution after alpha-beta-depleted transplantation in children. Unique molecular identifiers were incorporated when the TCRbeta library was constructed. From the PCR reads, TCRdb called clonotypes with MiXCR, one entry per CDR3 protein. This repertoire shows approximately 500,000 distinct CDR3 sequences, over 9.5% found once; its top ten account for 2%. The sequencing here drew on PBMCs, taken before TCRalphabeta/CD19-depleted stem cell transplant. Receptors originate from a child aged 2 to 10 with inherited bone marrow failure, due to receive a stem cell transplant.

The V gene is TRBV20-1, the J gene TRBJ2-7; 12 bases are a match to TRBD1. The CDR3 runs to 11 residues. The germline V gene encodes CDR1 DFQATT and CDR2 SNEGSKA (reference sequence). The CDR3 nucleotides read TGCTTCTGGGACAGGGGGCCCGAGCAGTACTTC. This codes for CFWDRGPEQYF.

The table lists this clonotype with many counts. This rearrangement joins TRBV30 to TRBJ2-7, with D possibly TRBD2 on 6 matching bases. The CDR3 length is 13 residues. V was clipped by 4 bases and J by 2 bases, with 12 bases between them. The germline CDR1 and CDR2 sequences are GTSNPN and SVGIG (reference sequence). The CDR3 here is CAWNRDSPYEQYF. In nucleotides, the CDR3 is TGTGCCTGGAACCGGGACTCCCCCTACGAGCAGTACTTC.

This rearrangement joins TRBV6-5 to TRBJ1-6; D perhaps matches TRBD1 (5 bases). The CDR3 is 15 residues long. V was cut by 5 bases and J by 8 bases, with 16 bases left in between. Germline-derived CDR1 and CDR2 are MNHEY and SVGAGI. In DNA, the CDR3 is TGTGCCAGCAGTACTGAGACAGTGTTGGATTCACCCCTCCACTTT. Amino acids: CASSTETVLDSPLHF.

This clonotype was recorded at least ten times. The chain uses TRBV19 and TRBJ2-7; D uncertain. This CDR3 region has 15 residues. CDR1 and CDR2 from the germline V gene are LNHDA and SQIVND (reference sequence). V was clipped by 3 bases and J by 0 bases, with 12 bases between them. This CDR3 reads CASSMSGHLSYEQYF. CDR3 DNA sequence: TGTGCCAGTAGTATGTCCGGGCACCTCTCCTACGAGCAGTACTTC.

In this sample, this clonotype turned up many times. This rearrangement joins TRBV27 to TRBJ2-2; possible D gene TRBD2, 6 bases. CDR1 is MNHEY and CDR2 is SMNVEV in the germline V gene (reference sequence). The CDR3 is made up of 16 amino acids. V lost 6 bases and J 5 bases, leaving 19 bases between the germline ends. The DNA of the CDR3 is TGTGCCAGCAGACCCGAATCGGGGCGGGGAACCGGGGAGCTGTTTTTT. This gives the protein CASRPESGRGTGELFF.

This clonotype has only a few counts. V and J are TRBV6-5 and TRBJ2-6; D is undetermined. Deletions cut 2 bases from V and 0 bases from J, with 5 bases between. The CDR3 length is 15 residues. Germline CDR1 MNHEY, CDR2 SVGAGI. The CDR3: CASSYGFSGANVLTF. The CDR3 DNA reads TGTGCCAGCAGTTACGGGTTCTCTGGGGCCAACGTCCTGACTTTC.

The CDR3 DNA reads as TGTGCCAGCAGCAAAGGGACAGCGGGCTACACCTTC. Encoded protein: CASSKGTAGYTF. The chain joins TRBV12-3 or TRBV12-4 to TRBJ1-2, with 7 nucleotides matching TRBD1. The length of the CDR3 is 12 residues. V was pared by 6 bases and J by 8 bases, with 6 bases of the junction left unmatched.

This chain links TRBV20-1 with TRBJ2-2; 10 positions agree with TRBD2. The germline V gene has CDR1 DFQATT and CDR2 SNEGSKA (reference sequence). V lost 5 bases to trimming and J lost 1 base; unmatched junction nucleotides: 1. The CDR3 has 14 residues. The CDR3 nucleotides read TGCAGTGCTTGGACTAGCGGGAACACCGGGGAGCTGTTTTTT. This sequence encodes CSAWTSGNTGELFF.

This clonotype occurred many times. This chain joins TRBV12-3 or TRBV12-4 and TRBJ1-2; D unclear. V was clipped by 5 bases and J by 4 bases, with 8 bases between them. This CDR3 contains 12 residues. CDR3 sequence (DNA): TGTGCCAGCAGTGAAGGTCGCTATGGCTACACCTTC. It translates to CASSEGRYGYTF.

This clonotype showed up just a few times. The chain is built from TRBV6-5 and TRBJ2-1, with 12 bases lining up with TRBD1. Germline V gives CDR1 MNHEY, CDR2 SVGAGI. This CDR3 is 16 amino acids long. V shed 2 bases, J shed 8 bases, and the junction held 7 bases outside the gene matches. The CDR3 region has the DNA TGTGCCAGCAGTTACATGGGGACAGGGGGCTGGTATGAGCAGTTCTTC. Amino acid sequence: CASSYMGTGGWYEQFF.

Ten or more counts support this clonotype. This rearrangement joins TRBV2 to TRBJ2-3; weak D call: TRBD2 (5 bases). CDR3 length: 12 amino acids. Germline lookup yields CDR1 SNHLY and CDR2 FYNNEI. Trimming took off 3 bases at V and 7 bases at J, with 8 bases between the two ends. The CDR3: CASSEGAYTQYF. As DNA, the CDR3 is TGTGCCAGCAGTGAGGGAGCGTATACGCAGTATTTT.

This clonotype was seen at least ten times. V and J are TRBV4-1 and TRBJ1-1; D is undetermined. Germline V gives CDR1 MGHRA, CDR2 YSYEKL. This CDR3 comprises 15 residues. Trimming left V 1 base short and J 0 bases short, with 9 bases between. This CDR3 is CASSQGMAMNTEAFF. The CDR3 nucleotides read TGCGCCAGCAGCCAAGGGATGGCGATGAACACTGAAGCTTTCTTT.

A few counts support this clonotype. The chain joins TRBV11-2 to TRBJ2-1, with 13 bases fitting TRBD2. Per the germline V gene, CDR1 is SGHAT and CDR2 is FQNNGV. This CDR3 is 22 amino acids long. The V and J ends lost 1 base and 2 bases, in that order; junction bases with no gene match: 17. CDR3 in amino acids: CASSLGLNLRTSGRGAYNEQFF. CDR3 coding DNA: TGTGCCAGCAGCTTAGGTCTTAACCTCCGGACTAGCGGGAGAGGGGCCTACAATGAGCAGTTCTTC.

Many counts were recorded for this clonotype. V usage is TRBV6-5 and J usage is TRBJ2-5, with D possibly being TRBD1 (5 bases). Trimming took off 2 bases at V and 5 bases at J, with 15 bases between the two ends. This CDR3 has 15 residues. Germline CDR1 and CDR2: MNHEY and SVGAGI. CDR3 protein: CASSYQQGRAETQYF. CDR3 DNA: TGTGCCAGCAGTTACCAGCAGGGCCGAGCGGAGACCCAGTACTTC.

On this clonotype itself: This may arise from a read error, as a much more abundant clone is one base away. CDR3 protein: CASSLTAGGGYKQYF. For the CDR3, the DNA is TGTGCCAGCAGCTTAACTGCGGGAGGCGGGTACAAGCAGTACTTC. The chain employs TRBV7-2 and TRBJ2-7, with TRBD2 matching over 8 bases. The germline gives CDR1 SGHTA, CDR2 FQGNSA. This CDR3 is 15 amino acids long. V lost 2 bases and J lost 8; bases outside the gene matches: 11.

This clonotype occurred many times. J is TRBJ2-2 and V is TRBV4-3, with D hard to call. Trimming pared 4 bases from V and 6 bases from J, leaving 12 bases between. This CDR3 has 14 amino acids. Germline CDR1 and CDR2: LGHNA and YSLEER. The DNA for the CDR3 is TGCGCCAGCAGCCGTTTAAATGTAGCCGGGGAGCTGTTTTTT. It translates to CASSRLNVAGELFF.

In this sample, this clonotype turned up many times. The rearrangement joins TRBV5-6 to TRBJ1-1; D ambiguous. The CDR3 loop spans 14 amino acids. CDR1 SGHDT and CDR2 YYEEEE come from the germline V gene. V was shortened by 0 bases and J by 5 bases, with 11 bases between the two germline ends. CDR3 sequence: CASSLDWALTEAFF. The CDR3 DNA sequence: TGTGCCAGCAGCTTGGACTGGGCTTTGACTGAAGCTTTCTTT.

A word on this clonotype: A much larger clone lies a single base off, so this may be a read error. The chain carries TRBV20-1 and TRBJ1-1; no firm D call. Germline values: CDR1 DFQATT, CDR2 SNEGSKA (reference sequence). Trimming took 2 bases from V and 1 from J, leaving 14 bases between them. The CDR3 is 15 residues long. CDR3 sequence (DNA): TGCAGTGCTAGAATTTTAAATACAGCGAACACTGAAGCTTTCTTT. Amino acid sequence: CSARILNTANTEAFF.

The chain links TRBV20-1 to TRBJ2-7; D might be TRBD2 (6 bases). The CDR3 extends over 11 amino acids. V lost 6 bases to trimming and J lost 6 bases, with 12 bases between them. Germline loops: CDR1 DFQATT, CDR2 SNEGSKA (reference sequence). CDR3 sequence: CSARLVSEQYF. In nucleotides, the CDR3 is TGCAGTGCCAGACTAGTCTCCGAGCAGTACTTC.

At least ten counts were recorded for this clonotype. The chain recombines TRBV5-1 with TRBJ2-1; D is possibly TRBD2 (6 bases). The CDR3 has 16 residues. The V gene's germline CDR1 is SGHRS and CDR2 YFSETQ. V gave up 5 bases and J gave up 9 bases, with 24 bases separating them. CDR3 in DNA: TGCGCCAGCAGTTCACCTGCGGGAACGGAGTCATCTGAGCAGTTCTTC. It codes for CASSSPAGTESSEQFF.

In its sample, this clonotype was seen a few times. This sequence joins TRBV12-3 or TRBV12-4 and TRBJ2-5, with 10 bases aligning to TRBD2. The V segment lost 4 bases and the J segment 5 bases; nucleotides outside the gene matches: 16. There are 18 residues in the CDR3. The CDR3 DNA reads TGTGCCAGCAGTTCTCCACTAGCGGGGCCGGGCGAGGGGGAGACCCAGTACTTC. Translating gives CASSSPLAGPGEGETQYF.

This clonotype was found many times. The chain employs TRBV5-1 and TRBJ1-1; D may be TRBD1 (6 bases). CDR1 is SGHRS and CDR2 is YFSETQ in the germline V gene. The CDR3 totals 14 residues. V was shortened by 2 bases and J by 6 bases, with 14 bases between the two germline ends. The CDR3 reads CASSLGGVKAEAFF. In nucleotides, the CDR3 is TGCGCCAGCAGCTTAGGGGGAGTAAAGGCTGAAGCTTTCTTT.

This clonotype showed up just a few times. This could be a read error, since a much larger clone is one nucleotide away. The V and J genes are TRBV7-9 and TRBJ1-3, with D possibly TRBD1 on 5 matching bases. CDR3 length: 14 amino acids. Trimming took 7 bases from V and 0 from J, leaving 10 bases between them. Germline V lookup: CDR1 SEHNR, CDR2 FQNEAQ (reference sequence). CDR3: CASTSGSSGNTIYF. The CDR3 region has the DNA TGTGCCAGCACCTCAGGGAGCTCTGGAAACACCATATATTTT.

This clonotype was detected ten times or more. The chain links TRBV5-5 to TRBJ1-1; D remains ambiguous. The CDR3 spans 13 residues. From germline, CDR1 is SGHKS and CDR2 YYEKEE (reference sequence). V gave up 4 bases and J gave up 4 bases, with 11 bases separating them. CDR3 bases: TGTGCCAGCAGCACTAGGTGGGCCACTGAAGCTTTCTTT. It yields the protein CASSTRWATEAFF.

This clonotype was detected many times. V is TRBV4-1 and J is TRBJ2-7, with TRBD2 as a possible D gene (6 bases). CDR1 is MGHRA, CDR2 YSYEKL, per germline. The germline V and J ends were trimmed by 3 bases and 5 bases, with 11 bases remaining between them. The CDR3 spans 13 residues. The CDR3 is CASSHRGGDEQYF. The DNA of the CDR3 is TGCGCCAGCAGCCACCGCGGAGGGGACGAGCAGTACTTC.

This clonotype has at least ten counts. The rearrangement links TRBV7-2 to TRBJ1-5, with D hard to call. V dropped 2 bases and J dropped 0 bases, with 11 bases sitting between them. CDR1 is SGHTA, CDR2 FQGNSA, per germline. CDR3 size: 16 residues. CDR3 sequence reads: CASSLTALYSNQPQHF. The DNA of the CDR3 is TGTGCCAGCAGCTTAACAGCCCTTTATAGCAATCAGCCCCAGCATTTT.

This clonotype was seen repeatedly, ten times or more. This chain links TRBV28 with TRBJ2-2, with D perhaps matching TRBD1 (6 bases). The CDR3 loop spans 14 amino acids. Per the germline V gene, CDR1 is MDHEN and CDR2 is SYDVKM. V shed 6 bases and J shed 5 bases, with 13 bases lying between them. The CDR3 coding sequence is TGTGCCAGCAGCTTCACAGGGTGGACCGGGGAGCTGTTTTTT. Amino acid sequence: CASSFTGWTGELFF. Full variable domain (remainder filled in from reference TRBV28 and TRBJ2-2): DVKVTQSSRYLVKRTGEKVFLECVQDMDHENMFWYRQDPGLGLRLIYFSYDVKMKEKGDIPEGYSVSREKKERFSLILESASTNQTSMYLCASSFTGWTGELFFGEGSRLTVL.